This TCR beta chain was observed in a study of T cells after yellow fever vaccination. V trimming: 4 bases; J trimming: 5 bases; junction bases outside the gene matches: 7. This CDR3 is 14 amino acids long. CDR1 and CDR2 from the germline V gene are SGHRS and YFSETQ. Template switching with 5'RACE generated the TCR cDNA and added a universal primer site and UMIs. TCRdb reprocessed the 5' RACE reads via MiXCR and lists one record per CDR3 protein. The table has about 350,000 distinct CDR3 sequences, 4.1% seen once. Study findings and constraints: Within FACS-sorted repertoires, abundant clonotypes contaminating from the bulk population could be present. Among all clonotypes, a small share was observed in both CD4 and CD8 compartments. Reappearance after the booster was observed for most primary-vaccination clones (about 96% CD4, over 75% CD8).

This clonotype was observed at least ten times. The antigen remains unidentified. This TCR was sampled from a man between 18 and 29 years old who received the YFV17D yellow fever vaccine. The sequencing used PBMCs, collected 5 days after the yellow fever booster vaccination. The chain employs TRBV5-1 and TRBJ2-5; 8 bases match TRBD1. CDR3 in DNA: TGCGCCAGCAGCGGATGGACAGGGCCTGAGACCCAGTACTTC. It is translated as CASSGWTGPETQYF.